This T cell receptor beta chain was recorded in a study of cytomegalovirus exposure and HLA in healthy donors. Trimming took 4 bases from V and 3 from J; bases not matched to a gene: 4. Germline loops: CDR1 LNHDA, CDR2 SQIVND (reference sequence). The CDR3 contains 15 residues. Study results and limitations: Reports described diagnosis of cytomegalovirus status by the classifier as highly specific and sensitive.

On this clone itself: Antigen unknown.

Produced via immunoSEQ multiplex PCR; TCRdb's table is partial and in-frame only. The sample lists 200,000 to 250,000 clones; about 90% were seen once. The sample taken for sequencing was PBMCs. The rearrangement joins TRBV19 to TRBJ2-7, with 12 bases aligning to TRBD2. This sequence was found in a woman aged 18-30 years in good health and CMV-seronegative. This chain's CDR3 is CASSRGLAGSYEQYF. The CDR3 DNA reads TGTGCCAGTAGTAGAGGACTAGCGGGGAGCTACGAGCAGTACTTC.